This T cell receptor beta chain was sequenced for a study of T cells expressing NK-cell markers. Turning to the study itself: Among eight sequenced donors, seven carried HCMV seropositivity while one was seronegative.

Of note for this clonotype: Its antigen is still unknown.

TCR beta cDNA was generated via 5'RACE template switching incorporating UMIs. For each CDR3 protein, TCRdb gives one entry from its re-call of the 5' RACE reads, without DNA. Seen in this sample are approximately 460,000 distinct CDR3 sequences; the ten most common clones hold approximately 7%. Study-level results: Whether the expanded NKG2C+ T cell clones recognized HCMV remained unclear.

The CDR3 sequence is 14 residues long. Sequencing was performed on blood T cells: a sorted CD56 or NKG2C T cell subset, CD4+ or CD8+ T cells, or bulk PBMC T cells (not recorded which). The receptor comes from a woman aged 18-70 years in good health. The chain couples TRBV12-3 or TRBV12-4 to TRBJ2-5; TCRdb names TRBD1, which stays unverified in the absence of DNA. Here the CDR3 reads CASSIRSWGETQYF.